The clone carrying this T cell receptor beta chain was recorded only once. This sample was included in a study of blood T cell repertoires in COVID-19. The V and J ends lost 6 bases and 3 bases, in that order; junction bases with no gene match: 14. Per germline, CDR1 MGHDK and CDR2 SYGVNS. The CDR3 length is 18 residues. Some clones are missing from TCRdb's copy, which holds only in-frame ones; the method was immunoSEQ multiplex PCR. This repertoire shows fewer than 400,000 clones, 90% to 95% found once; its top ten account for about 4%. This rearrangement joins TRBV25-1 to TRBJ1-2; 12 bases align to TRBD1. The clonotype originates from a young woman who had been exposed to COVID-19. Material for sequencing was PBMCs or T cells enriched from blood (not recorded which). The CDR3 bases are TGTGCCAGCAGGGACGATGGGACAGGGGGCAGGATCGACTATGGCTACACCTTC. This sequence encodes CASRDDGTGGRIDYGYTF.